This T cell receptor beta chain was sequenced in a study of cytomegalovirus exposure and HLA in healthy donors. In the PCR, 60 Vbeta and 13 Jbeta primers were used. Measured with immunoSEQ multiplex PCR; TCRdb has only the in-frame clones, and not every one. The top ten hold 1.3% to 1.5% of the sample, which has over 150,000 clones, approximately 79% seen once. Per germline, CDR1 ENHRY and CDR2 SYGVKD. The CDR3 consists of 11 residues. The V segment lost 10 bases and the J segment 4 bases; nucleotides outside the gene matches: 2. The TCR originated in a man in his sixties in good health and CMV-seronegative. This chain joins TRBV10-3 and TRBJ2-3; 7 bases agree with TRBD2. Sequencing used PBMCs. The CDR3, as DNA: TGTGCCACCACTAGCGCAGATACGCAGTATTTT. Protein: CATTSADTQYF.